What follows is one T cell receptor beta chain and its context. The data were obtained in a study of OX40 agonist ivuxolimab in advanced cancers. Study summary: From about 23 to 85 years was the age range, with a mean of around 57 years, and around 80% were male. Partial responses were achieved by three patients, of whom one had hepatocellular carcinoma and two had cutaneous melanoma.

Using immunoSEQ multiplex PCR, the repertoire was profiled, and TCRdb retains in-frame clones only, with some absent. The repertoire holds about 50,000 clones, with 80% to 85% as singletons. CDR3 length equals 15 residues. The germline CDR1 and CDR2 sequences are ENHRY and SYGVKD. Trimming stripped 4 bases from V and 5 bases from J, with 17 bases between. Blood got drawn at baseline, again on cycle 4 day 1, and then on cycle 7 day 1. This specimen was CD4+ or CD8+ T cells sorted from blood, taken in a trial of the OX40 agonist ivuxolimab. The genes are TRBV10-3 and TRBJ2-5; the D call may be TRBD1 or TRBD2 (7 bases each). The receptor was isolated from an adult with an advanced solid tumor such as melanoma, head and neck, liver or kidney cancer. For the CDR3, the DNA is TGTGCCATCAGTGGAACCAGGGGGGAGGGGGAGACCCAGTACTTC. Protein product: CAISGTRGEGETQYF.